The next 22 T cell receptor beta chains were all read from a single sample in a study of Ad26.COV2.S vaccination and SARS-CoV-2 variants. Treatment reported: around 19 received Ad26.COV2.S at low or high dose, single or two shots; a few received placebo; per-sample allocation not given. Vaccine and placebo recipients were sampled on day 63 after the first injection. Profiled with immunoSEQ multiplex PCR; TCRdb holds only in-frame clones, not every one. The sample contains roughly 380,000 clones, roughly 90% of which appear only once. Sequencing used peripheral blood, obtained in a trial of Ad26.COV2.S vaccine versus placebo. Every receptor here comes from a person between 18 and 65 years old who received the Ad26.COV2.S COVID-19 vaccine or a placebo.

This chain links TRBV5-1 with TRBJ2-7; D might be TRBD1 (6 bases). This CDR3 is 14 amino acids long. In germline, CDR1 is SGHRS, CDR2 YFSETQ. V dropped 0 bases and J dropped 1 base, with 8 bases sitting between them. The CDR3 region has the DNA TGCGCCAGCAGCTTGGACACAGGGTCCTACGAGCAGTACTTC. Amino acid sequence: CASSLDTGSYEQYF.

The rearrangement joins TRBV29-1 to TRBJ1-1, with D possibly matching TRBD1 (5 bases). Trimming shortened V by 3 bases and J by 1 base, and 9 bases separated the two germline ends. Germline V gives CDR1 SQVTM, CDR2 ANQGSEA. This CDR3 comprises 13 residues. CDR3 in amino acids: CSVDPGPNTEAFF. The DNA for the CDR3 is TGCAGCGTTGACCCGGGGCCGAACACTGAAGCTTTCTTT.

The chain couples TRBV28 to TRBJ1-1; 7 bases map to TRBD1. CDR3 length: 16 residues. Germline assignment: CDR1 MDHEN and CDR2 SYDVKM. The trim removed 5 bases at V and 3 bases at J, leaving 12 bases unmatched. The DNA of the CDR3 is TGTGCCAGCAGTACCCGTCGCAGGGGGGAGTACACTGAAGCTTTCTTT. Translating it yields CASSTRRRGEYTEAFF.

This clone has at least ten counts. J is TRBJ2-3 and V is TRBV6-4, with D hard to call. Per germline, CDR1 MRHNA and CDR2 SNTAGT. Trimming removed 2 bases from V and 0 bases from J, with 3 bases in between. This CDR3 is 13 amino acids long. DNA for the CDR3: TGTGCCAGCAGTGACACTAGCACAGATACGCAGTATTTT. It codes for CASSDTSTDTQYF.

The V call is TRBV2, the J call TRBJ2-2; tentatively, D is TRBD2 (5 bases). Per the germline V gene, CDR1 is SNHLY and CDR2 is FYNNEI. V was shortened by 2 bases and J by 5 bases, with 9 bases between the two germline ends. This CDR3 contains 14 residues. The CDR3 region is CASSETRETGELFF. Written as DNA, the CDR3 is TGTGCCAGCAGTGAAACTAGGGAAACCGGGGAGCTGTTTTTT. Full variable domain (remainder filled in from reference TRBV2 and TRBJ2-2): EPEVTQTPSHQVTQMGQEVILRCVPISNHLYFYWYRQILGQKVEFLVSFYNNEISEKSEIFDDQFSVERPDGSNFTLKIRSTKLEDSAMYFCASSETRETGELFFGEGSRLTVL.

This clone was observed a single time. The rearrangement uses TRBV7-9 and TRBJ2-7; D is uncertain. Germline loops: CDR1 SEHNR, CDR2 FQNEAQ (reference sequence). This CDR3 spans 12 amino acids. Trimming shortened V by 5 bases and J by 6 bases, and 11 bases separated the two germline ends. The CDR3 is CASSAWGSEQYF. The CDR3 DNA is TGTGCCAGCAGCGCGTGGGGTAGCGAGCAGTACTTC. The variable domain in full, completed from reference TRBV7-9 and TRBJ2-7, reads DTGVSQNPRHKITKRGQNVTFRCDPISEHNRLYWYRQTLGQGPEFLTYFQNEAQLEKSRLLSDRFSAERPKGSFSTLEIQRTEQGDSAMYLCASSAWGSEQYFGPGTRLTVT.

This chain connects TRBV3-1 (or the pseudogene TRBV3-2) to TRBJ2-7; possibly TRBD2 for D (5 bases). V lost 6 bases and J lost 3, with 15 bases in between. The V gene's germline CDR1 is LGHDT and CDR2 YNNKEL (reference sequence). The CDR3 runs 14 residues. CDR3 bases: TGTGCCAGCAGTCCGGGGTTCGAGAGCTACGAGCAGTACTTC. Translation gives CASSPGFESYEQYF.

The chain employs TRBV7-9 and TRBJ1-1; D is uncertain. Germline V gene data show CDR1 as SEHNR and CDR2 as FQNEAQ (reference sequence). This CDR3 has 14 residues. The ends were cut back, 5 bases at V and 1 base at J, with 11 bases in the middle. The CDR3 DNA is TGTGCCAGCAGCGTATGGACGGGGAACACTGAAGCTTTCTTT. Amino acid sequence: CASSVWTGNTEAFF.

V usage is TRBV27 and J usage is TRBJ1-5, with a weak D call TRBD1 (5 bases). Germline V gives CDR1 MNHEY, CDR2 SMNVEV (reference sequence). Trimming shortened V by 5 bases and J by 0 bases, and 14 bases separated the two germline ends. This CDR3 comprises 16 residues. CDR3 protein: CASSDHGANSNQPQHF. The CDR3 coding sequence is TGTGCCAGCAGTGATCACGGGGCGAATAGCAATCAGCCCCAGCATTTT.

This clone was seen once. The chain joins TRBV6-6 to TRBJ2-2; TRBD2 matches 10 bases. V shed 5 bases, J shed 6 bases, and the junction held 12 bases outside the gene matches. Germline loops: CDR1 MNHNY, CDR2 SVGAGI (reference sequence). There are 17 residues in the CDR3. The CDR3 DNA reads as TGTGCCAGCAGTCGCAGCGGGGGGGCCGATTCAGCCGGGGAGCTGTTTTTT. Its protein is CASSRSGGADSAGELFF.

This clone was counted once. This sequence joins TRBV27 and TRBJ1-1; D is ambiguous. Germline values: CDR1 MNHEY, CDR2 SMNVEV (reference sequence). The germline V and J ends were trimmed by 6 bases and 0 bases, with 8 bases remaining between them. The CDR3 spans 13 residues. This CDR3 reads CASSEVMNTEAFF. The CDR3 bases are TGTGCCAGCAGCGAAGTCATGAACACTGAAGCTTTCTTT.

This chain joins TRBV30 and TRBJ2-5; D is ambiguous. Trimming removed 0 bases at V and 13 bases at J, with 15 bases between. Looked up from germline, CDR1 is GTSNPN and CDR2 is SVGIG (reference sequence). This CDR3 has 12 amino acids. DNA for the CDR3: TGTGCCTGGAGTGTTGTGACTGGCGGTGGGTACTTC. Residues: CAWSVVTGGGYF.

This clone showed up just a few times. The genes are TRBV7-6 and TRBJ2-7; D remains ambiguous. The CDR3 runs to 13 residues. Germline V CDR1 and CDR2: SGHVS, FNYEAQ. Trimming took 5 bases from V and 7 from J, leaving 15 bases between them. CDR3 protein: CASSRLMDGEQYF. DNA of the CDR3: TGTGCCAGCAGCAGATTAATGGACGGGGAGCAGTACTTC.

This clone was found once. V is TRBV30 and J is TRBJ2-5, with 9 bases matching TRBD2. Germline CDR1 GTSNPN, CDR2 SVGIG (reference sequence). With V trimmed by 0 bases and J by 5 bases, 4 bases remained unmatched. There are 14 residues in the CDR3. The CDR3 nucleotides read TGTGCCTGGAGTGTAGCGGGGGGCTGGGAGACCCAGTACTTC. This encodes CAWSVAGGWETQYF.

The genes are TRBV7-3 and TRBJ2-2; 7 positions agree with TRBD1. CDR1 is SGHTA, CDR2 FQGTGA, per germline. The CDR3 covers 16 residues. V lost 1 base and J lost 0; bases outside the gene matches: 2. The CDR3 DNA reads as TGTGCCAGCAGCTTAAGAGGGGGCTCGAACACCGGGGAGCTGTTTTTT. Its protein is CASSLRGGSNTGELFF.

The count of this clone is one. The chain links TRBV2 to TRBJ2-5, with D unclear. Trimming shortened V by 5 bases and J by 5 bases, and 15 bases separated the two germline ends. The CDR3 runs to 14 residues. Germline V gene sequence: CDR1 SNHLY, CDR2 FYNNEI. CDR3 amino acids: CASSRPNVGETQYF. CDR3 bases: TGTGCCAGCAGTCGTCCTAATGTAGGGGAGACCCAGTACTTC. The full variable domain, rest sourced from reference TRBV2 and TRBJ2-5, is EPEVTQTPSHQVTQMGQEVILRCVPISNHLYFYWYRQILGQKVEFLVSFYNNEISEKSEIFDDQFSVERPDGSNFTLKIRSTKLEDSAMYFCASSRPNVGETQYFGPGTRLLVL.

The chain uses TRBV29-1 and TRBJ2-2; D is uncertain. This CDR3 is 13 amino acids long. CDR1 and CDR2 from the germline V gene are SQVTM and ANQGSEA. The V gene lost 4 bases and the J gene lost 1 base, with 7 bases spanning the gap. CDR3 DNA: TGCAGCGTTGTGGGGTGGAACACCGGGGAGCTGTTTTTT. Protein sequence: CSVVGWNTGELFF.

This chain connects TRBV12-5 to TRBJ1-4; D uncertain. Per the germline V gene, CDR1 is LGHNT and CDR2 is FRNRAP. The CDR3 spans 16 residues. V was shortened by 3 bases and J by 0 bases, with 11 bases between the two germline ends. The CDR3 region is CASGLVRRPTNEKLFF. The CDR3 DNA reads TGTGCTAGTGGTTTAGTCCGCCGGCCAACTAATGAAAAACTGTTTTTT.

V usage is TRBV15 and J usage is TRBJ2-2; 7 positions agree with TRBD2. V lost 8 bases to trimming and J lost 2 bases; unmatched junction nucleotides: 8. CDR1 is LNHNV and CDR2 is YYDKDF in the germline V gene (reference sequence). The CDR3 spans 15 residues. CDR3 in amino acids: CATAKTSLNTGELFF. CDR3 in DNA: TGTGCCACCGCTAAGACTAGCCTTAACACCGGGGAGCTGTTTTTT.

In this sample, this clone turned up a few times. The rearrangement links TRBV7-2 to TRBJ2-2; TRBD2 agrees at 8 bases. Germline V CDR1 and CDR2: SGHTA, FQGNSA. The length of the CDR3 is 14 residues. With V trimmed by 5 bases and J by 5 bases, 4 bases remained unmatched. In nucleotides, the CDR3 is TGTGCCAGCAGCACCCGACTAGCGACCGGGGAGCTGTTTTTT. Protein sequence: CASSTRLATGELFF.

The chain links TRBV5-1 to TRBJ2-1, with D perhaps being TRBD1 or TRBD2 (5 bases each). The CDR3 is 14 residues long. V gave up 3 bases and J gave up 10 bases, with 17 bases separating them. CDR1 SGHRS and CDR2 YFSETQ come from the germline V gene. CDR3 in DNA: TGCGCCAGCAGCTGGGACCCTACCACAGGAGAGCAGTTCTTC. This gives the protein CASSWDPTTGEQFF. The full variable domain, its missing parts supplied by reference TRBV5-1 and TRBJ2-1, is KAGVTQTPRYLIKTRGQQVTLSCSPISGHRSVSWYQQTPGQGLQFLFEYFSETQRNKGNFPGRFSGRQFSNSRSEMNVSTLELGDSALYLCASSWDPTTGEQFFGPGTRLTVL.

The chain joins TRBV19 to TRBJ1-5; D uncertain. Germline CDR1 and CDR2: LNHDA and SQIVND (reference sequence). The CDR3 has 14 residues. Trimming stripped 5 bases from V and 4 bases from J, with 12 bases between. The CDR3 here is CASSGRTPNQPQHF. The CDR3 DNA reads TGTGCCAGTAGTGGTCGGACGCCTAATCAGCCCCAGCATTTT.